The sequence of this T cell receptor beta chain was determined in a study of T cells after yellow fever vaccination. The study's findings and limits: Weaker in magnitude, the secondary response showed a faster peak on day 5 versus 15.

UMIs and a universal primer site were added when TCR cDNA was made by 5'RACE template switching. TCRdb reprocessed the 5' RACE reads with MiXCR, giving one entry per CDR3 protein. The data show roughly 520,000 distinct CDR3 sequences, 20% to 25% seen once. This clonotype was picked up a small number of times. Its cognate antigen is unknown. J gave up 8 bases and V 0 bases, and 4 bases lay outside the gene matches. Germline V gene data show CDR1 as SGHTA and CDR2 as FQGNSA. There are 14 residues in the CDR3. The receptor was derived from a man aged 18 to 30 who received the YFV17D yellow fever vaccine. The V call is TRBV7-2, the J call TRBJ2-1; 7 bases map to TRBD2. Sequenced here: PBMCs, sampled approximately 20 days after the first yellow fever vaccination. CDR3 sequence (DNA): TGTGCCAGCAGCTTAGCGGGGGGGAGGTATGAGCAGTTCTTC. It yields the protein CASSLAGGRYEQFF.